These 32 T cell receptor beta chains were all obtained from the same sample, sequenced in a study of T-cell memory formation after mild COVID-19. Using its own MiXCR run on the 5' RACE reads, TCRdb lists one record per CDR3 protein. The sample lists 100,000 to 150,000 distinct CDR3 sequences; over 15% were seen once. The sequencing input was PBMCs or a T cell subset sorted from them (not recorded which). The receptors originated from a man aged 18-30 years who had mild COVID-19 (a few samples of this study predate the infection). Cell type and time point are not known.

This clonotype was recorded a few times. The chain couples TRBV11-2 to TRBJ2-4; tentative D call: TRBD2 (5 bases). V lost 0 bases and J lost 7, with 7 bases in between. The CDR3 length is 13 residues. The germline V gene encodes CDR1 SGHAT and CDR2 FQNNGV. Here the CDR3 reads CASSLEAANIQYF. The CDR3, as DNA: TGTGCCAGCAGCTTAGAAGCGGCGAACATTCAGTACTTC.

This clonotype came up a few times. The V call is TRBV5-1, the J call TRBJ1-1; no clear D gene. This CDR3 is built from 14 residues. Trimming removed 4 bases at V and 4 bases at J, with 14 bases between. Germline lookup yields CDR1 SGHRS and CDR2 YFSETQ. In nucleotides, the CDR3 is TGCGCCAGCAGCCAAGACCCAGAGGGCACTGAAGCTTTCTTT. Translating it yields CASSQDPEGTEAFF.

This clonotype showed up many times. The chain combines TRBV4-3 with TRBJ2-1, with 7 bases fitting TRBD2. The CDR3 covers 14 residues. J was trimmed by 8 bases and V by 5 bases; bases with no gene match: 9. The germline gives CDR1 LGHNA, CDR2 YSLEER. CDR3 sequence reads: CASSTERGRDEQFF. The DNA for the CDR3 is TGCGCCAGCAGCACGGAACGAGGGAGGGATGAGCAGTTCTTC.

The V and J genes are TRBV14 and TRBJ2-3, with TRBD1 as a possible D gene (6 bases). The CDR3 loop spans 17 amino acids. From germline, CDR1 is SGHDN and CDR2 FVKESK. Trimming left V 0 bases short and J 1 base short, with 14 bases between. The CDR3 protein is CASSQDFRAGGTDTQYF. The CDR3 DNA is TGTGCCAGCAGCCAAGATTTCCGAGCAGGGGGCACAGATACGCAGTATTTT.

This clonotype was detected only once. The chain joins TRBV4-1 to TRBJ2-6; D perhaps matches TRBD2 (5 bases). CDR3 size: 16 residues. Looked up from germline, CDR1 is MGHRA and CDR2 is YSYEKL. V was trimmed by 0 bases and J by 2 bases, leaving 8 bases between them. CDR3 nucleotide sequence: TGCGCCAGCAGCCAAGATTGGGGAGCTGGGGCCAACGTCCTGACTTTC. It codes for CASSQDWGAGANVLTF.

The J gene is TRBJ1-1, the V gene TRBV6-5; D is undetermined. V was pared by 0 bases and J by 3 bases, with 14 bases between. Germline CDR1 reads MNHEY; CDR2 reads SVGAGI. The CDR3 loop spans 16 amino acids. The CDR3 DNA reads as TGTGCCAGCAGTTACTCGAGTCTAGCATGGGACACTGAAGCTTTCTTT. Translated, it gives CASSYSSLAWDTEAFF.

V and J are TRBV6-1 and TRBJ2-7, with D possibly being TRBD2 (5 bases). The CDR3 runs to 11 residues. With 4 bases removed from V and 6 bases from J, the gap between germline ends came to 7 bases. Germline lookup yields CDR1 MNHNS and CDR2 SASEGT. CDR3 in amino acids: CASSARGEQYF. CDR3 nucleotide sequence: TGTGCCAGCAGTGCCCGGGGCGAGCAGTACTTC.

The CDR3 sequence: CSALDRRLIAEAFF. The CDR3 DNA follows: TGCAGTGCCCTGGACAGGCGGTTAATAGCTGAAGCTTTCTTT. The chain employs TRBV20-1 and TRBJ1-1; 7 bases align to TRBD1. Trimming removed 6 bases from V and 6 bases from J; junction bases left unmatched: 13. The CDR3 has 14 residues. Germline-derived CDR1 and CDR2 are DFQATT and SNEGSKA (reference sequence).

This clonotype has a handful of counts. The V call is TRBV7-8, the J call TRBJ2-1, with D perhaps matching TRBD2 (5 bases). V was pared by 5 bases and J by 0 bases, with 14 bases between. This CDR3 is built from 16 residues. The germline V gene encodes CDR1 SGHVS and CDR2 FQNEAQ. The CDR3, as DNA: TGTGCCAGCAGCCTAACTAGGGAACACTCCTACAATGAGCAGTTCTTC. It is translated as CASSLTREHSYNEQFF.

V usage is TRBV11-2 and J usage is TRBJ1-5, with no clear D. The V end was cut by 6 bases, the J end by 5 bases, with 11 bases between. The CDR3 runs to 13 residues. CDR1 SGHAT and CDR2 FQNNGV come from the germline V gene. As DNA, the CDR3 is TGTGCCAGCAGTCGGCTGGAGGATCAGCCCCAGCATTTT. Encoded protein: CASSRLEDQPQHF.

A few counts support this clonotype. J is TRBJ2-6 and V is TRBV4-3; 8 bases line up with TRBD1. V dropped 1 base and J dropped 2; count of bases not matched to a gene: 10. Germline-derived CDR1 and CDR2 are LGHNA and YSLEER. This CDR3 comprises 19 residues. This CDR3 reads CASSQGLTGGNAGANVLTF. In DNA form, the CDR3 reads TGCGCCAGCAGCCAAGGTCTCACAGGGGGAAATGCTGGGGCCAACGTCCTGACTTTC.

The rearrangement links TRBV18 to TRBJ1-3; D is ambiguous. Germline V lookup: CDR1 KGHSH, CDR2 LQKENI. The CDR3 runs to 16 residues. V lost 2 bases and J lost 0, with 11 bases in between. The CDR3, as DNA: TGTGCCAGCTCACCAATCAGTGATTCCTCTGGAAACACCATATATTTT. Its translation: CASSPISDSSGNTIYF.

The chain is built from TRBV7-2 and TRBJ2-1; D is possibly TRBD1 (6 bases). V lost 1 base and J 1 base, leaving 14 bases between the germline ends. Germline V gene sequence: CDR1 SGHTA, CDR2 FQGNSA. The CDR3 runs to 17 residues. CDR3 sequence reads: CASSLVGDMPSYNEQFF. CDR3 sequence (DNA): TGTGCCAGCAGCTTAGTCGGGGACATGCCGTCCTACAATGAGCAGTTCTTC.

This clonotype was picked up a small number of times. The CDR3 nucleotides are TGCGCCAGCAGCCCCCTACGGACAGGGGAAGTAGGTGGCTACACCTTC. As protein: CASSPLRTGEVGGYTF. The chain uses TRBV4-3 and TRBJ1-2; TRBD1 aligns across 9 bases. Germline-derived CDR1 and CDR2 are LGHNA and YSLEER. With 4 bases clipped from V and 7 bases from J, the junction kept 13 bases outside the gene matches. This CDR3 comprises 16 residues.

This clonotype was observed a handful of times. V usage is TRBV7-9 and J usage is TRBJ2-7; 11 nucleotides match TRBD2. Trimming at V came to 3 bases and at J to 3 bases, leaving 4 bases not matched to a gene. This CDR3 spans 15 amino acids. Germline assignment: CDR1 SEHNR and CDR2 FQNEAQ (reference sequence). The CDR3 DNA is TGTGCCAGCAGCTTCGGCGGGACTAGCGGCTACGAGCAGTACGTC. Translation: CASSFGGTSGYEQYV.

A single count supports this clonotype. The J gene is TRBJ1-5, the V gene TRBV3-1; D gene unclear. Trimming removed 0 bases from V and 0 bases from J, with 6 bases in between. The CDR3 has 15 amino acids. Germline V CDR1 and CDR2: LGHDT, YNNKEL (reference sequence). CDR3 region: CASSQDAYSNQPQHF. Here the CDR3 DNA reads TGTGCCAGCAGCCAAGACGCGTATAGCAATCAGCCCCAGCATTTT.

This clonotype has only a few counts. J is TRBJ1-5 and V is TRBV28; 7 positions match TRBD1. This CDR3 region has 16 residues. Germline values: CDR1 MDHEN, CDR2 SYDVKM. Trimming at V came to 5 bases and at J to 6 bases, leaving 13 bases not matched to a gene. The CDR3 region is CASSPVTGVGPQPQHF. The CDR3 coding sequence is TGTGCCAGCAGTCCCGTAACAGGGGTAGGCCCTCAGCCCCAGCATTTT.

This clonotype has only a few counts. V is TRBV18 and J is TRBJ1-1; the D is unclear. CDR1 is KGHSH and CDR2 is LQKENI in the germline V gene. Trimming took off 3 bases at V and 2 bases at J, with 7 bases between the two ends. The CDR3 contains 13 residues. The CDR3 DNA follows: TGTGCCAGCTCACCCTCGGGCAACACTGAAGCTTTCTTT. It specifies CASSPSGNTEAFF.

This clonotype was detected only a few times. The CDR3 coding sequence is TGTGCCAGCCGGGCGGGATTGAATCAGCCCCAGCATTTT. This encodes CASRAGLNQPQHF. The genes are TRBV6-2 or TRBV6-3 and TRBJ1-5; no clear D. This CDR3 spans 13 amino acids. Trimming removed 8 bases at V and 4 bases at J, with 12 bases between. Germline CDR1 and CDR2: MNHEY and SVGEGT.

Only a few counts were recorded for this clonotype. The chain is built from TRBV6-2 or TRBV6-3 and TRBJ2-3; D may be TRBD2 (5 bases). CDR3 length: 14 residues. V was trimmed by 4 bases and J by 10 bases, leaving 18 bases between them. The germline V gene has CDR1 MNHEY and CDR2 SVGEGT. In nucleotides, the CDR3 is TGTGCCAGCAGTTCCCGAGGGCCGACCATGGCGCAGTATTTT. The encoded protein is CASSSRGPTMAQYF.

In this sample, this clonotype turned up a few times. The CDR3 loop reads CASSARTSGTGDGTQYF. As DNA, the CDR3 is TGTGCCAGCAGCGCCCGGACTAGCGGGACCGGGGATGGTACGCAGTATTTT. The rearrangement joins TRBV7-9 to TRBJ2-3; TRBD2 matches 12 bases. The trim removed 5 bases at V and 8 bases at J, leaving 14 bases unmatched. CDR3 length: 17 residues. In germline, CDR1 is SEHNR, CDR2 FQNEAQ (reference sequence).

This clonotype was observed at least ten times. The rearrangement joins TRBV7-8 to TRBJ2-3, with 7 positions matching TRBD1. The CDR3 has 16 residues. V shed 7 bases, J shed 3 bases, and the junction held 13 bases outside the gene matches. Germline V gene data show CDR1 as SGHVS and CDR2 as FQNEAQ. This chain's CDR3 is CASTSVEARGTDTQYF. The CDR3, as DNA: TGTGCCAGCACCTCAGTGGAGGCCAGGGGGACAGATACGCAGTATTTT.

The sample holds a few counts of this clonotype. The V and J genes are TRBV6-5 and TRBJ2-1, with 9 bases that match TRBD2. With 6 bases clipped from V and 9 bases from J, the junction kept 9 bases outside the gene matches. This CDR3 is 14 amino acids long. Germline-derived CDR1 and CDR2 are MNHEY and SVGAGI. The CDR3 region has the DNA TGTGCCAGCAGAGTTCGCGGGGGGGCACTTGAGCAGTTCTTC. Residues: CASRVRGGALEQFF.

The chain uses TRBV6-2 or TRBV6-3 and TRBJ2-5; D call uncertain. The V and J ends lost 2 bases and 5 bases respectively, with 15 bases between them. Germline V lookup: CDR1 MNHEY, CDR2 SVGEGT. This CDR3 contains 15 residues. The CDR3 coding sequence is TGTGCCAGCAGTTACCCAAGACAATTCGGGGAGACCCAGTACTTC. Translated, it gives CASSYPRQFGETQYF.

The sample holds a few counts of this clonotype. The CDR3 coding sequence is TGTGCCAGCAGCTTCCAGGACTATGGCTACACCTTC. The encoded protein is CASSFQDYGYTF. The chain has TRBV7-2 and TRBJ1-2; D is unclear. This CDR3 is 12 amino acids long. Trimming pared 3 bases from V and 3 bases from J, leaving 5 bases between. Germline V gene lookup returns CDR1 SGHTA and CDR2 FQGNSA.

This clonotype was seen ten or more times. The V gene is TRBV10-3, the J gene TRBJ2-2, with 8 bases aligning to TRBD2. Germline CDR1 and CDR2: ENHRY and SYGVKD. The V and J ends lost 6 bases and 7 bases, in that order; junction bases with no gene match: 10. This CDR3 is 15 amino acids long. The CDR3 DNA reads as TGTGCCATCAGCGAAACTAGCGGTGATGGCGGGGAGCTGTTTTTT. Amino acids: CAISETSGDGGELFF.

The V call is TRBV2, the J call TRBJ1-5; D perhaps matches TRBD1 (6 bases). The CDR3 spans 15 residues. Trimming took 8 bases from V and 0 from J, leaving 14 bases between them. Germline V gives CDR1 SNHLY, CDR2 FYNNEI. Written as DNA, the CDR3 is TGTGCCAGCTCCTCACAGGGTTTTAGCAATCAGCCCCAGCATTTT. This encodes CASSSQGFSNQPQHF.

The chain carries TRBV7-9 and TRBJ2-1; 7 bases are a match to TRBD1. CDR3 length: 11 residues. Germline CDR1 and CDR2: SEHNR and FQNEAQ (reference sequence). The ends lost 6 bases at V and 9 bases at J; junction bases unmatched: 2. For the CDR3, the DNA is TGTGCCAGCAGTGACAGGGCTGAGCAGTTCTTC. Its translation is CASSDRAEQFF.

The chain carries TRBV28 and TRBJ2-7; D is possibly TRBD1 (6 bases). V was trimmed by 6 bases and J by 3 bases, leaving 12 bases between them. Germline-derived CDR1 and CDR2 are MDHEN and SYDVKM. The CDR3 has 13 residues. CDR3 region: CASRQTGSYEQYV. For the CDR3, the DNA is TGTGCCAGCAGACAAACAGGGAGCTACGAGCAGTACGTC.

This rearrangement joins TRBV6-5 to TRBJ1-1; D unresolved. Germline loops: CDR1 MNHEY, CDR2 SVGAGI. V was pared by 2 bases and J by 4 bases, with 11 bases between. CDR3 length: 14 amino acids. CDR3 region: CASSYLGRGTEAFF. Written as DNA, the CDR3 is TGTGCCAGCAGTTACCTCGGTCGAGGCACTGAAGCTTTCTTT.

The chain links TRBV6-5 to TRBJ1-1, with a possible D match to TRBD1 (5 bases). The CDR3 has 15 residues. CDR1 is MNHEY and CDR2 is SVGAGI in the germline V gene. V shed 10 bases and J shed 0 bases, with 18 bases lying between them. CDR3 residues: CATHEQDRLNTEAFF. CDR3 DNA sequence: TGTGCCACACACGAACAGGACCGTTTGAACACTGAAGCTTTCTTT.

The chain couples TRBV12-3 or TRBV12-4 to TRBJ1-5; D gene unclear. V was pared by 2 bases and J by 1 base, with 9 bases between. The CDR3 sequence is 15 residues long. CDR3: CASSLKGYSNQPQHF. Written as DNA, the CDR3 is TGTGCCAGCAGTTTAAAGGGATACAGCAATCAGCCCCAGCATTTT.